This T cell receptor (beta chain) is from a study of OX40 agonist ivuxolimab in advanced cancers. Study-level background: Administration of intravenous ivuxolimab to patients occurred every 2 weeks at 0.01 to 10 mg/kg. Patients undergoing dose escalation presented with hepatocellular carcinoma, melanoma, renal cell or head and neck cancer. The mean age was approximately 60 years, ranging from about 20 to 79, with 65% to 90% of participants male.

Assay: immunoSEQ multiplex PCR; the TCRdb copy retains only in-frame clones and omits some. Of tens of thousands of clones listed, roughly 80% are singletons. CDR1 SGHTA and CDR2 FQGNSA come from the germline V gene. CDR3 length: 16 amino acids. J was trimmed by 9 bases and V by 7 bases; bases with no gene match: 17. With autoimmune disease history or systemic immunosuppression, patients were excluded. J is TRBJ2-3 and V is TRBV7-2; 9 bases are a match to TRBD2. This TCR came from an adult with an advanced solid tumor such as melanoma, head and neck, liver or kidney cancer. Specimen: CD4+ or CD8+ T cells sorted from blood, collected in a trial of the OX40 agonist ivuxolimab. The CDR3 sequence is CASIPRGAGGARTQYF. In DNA, the CDR3 is TGTGCCAGCATCCCGAGGGGTGCGGGGGGGGCCAGGACGCAGTATTTT.